A single sample gave rise to the 4 T cell receptor beta chains below, sequenced in a study of CD8 T cells in ankylosing spondylitis. TCRdb re-called the 5' RACE reads through MiXCR, storing one row per CDR3 protein. The sample holds some 37,000 distinct CDR3 sequences, 9.5% to 11% seen once. Input material: synovial fluid, either unsorted or a sorted T cell fraction (not recorded which). The origin of the receptors is a male donor with ankylosing spondylitis.

V gene TRBV4-2 combines with J gene TRBJ2-3, with 11 bases matching TRBD2. Trimming at V came to 4 bases and at J to 0 bases, leaving 9 bases not matched to a gene. There are 18 residues in the CDR3. Germline lookup yields CDR1 LGHNA and CDR2 YNFKEQ. The CDR3 coding sequence is TGTGCCAGCAGCCTCCCTCCCCCTAGCGGGGGGAGCACAGATACGCAGTATTTT. Translated, it gives CASSLPPPSGGSTDTQYF.

This clonotype was seen only a few times. The V and J genes are TRBV7-6 and TRBJ2-7; D may be TRBD1 (5 bases). Germline loops: CDR1 SGHVS, CDR2 FNYEAQ. This CDR3 comprises 14 residues. V shed 5 bases and J shed 6 bases, with 17 bases lying between them. This chain's CDR3 is CASSPRVDLSEQYF. As DNA, the CDR3 is TGTGCCAGCAGCCCCAGGGTTGACCTGAGCGAGCAGTACTTC.

This clonotype was observed many times. This chain links TRBV7-8 with TRBJ2-1; TRBD2 matches 11 bases. The CDR3 totals 15 residues. Germline assignment: CDR1 SGHVS and CDR2 FQNEAQ. The V gene end was trimmed by 5 bases and the J gene end by 4 bases; junction bases not matched to a gene: 4. CDR3 nucleotides: TGTGCCAGCAGCCCACTAGCGGGAGAGTACAATGAGCAGTTCTTC. It is translated as CASSPLAGEYNEQFF.

CDR3 sequence reads: CSARDPRTGRAGYTF. CDR3 in DNA: TGCAGTGCTAGAGATCCGCGGACAGGGCGGGCTGGCTACACCTTC. This chain connects TRBV20-1 to TRBJ1-2, with 8 bases aligning to TRBD1. The V gene end was trimmed by 0 bases and the J gene end by 7 bases; junction bases not matched to a gene: 10. The CDR3 extends over 15 amino acids. Germline CDR1 is DFQATT and CDR2 is SNEGSKA (reference sequence).